The 20 T cell receptor beta chains presented below share a single source sample, sequenced in a study of beta chain features in type 1 diabetes. cDNA synthesis used the whole RNA isolate, giving expressed TCRB sequences. Method: immunoSEQ multiplex PCR; TCRdb's copy keeps in-frame clones and lacks some. The sample includes about half a million clones, over 9.5% of them seen just once. Sequencing was carried out using naive CD4+ T cells from blood. Receptors were obtained from a woman under 30 in good health.

This clone came up a few times. The V gene is TRBV9, the J gene TRBJ1-1; D gene uncertain. The CDR3 runs to 13 residues. Germline values: CDR1 SGDLS, CDR2 YYNGEE. Deletions cut 3 bases from V and 3 bases from J, with 9 bases between. The CDR3 sequence: CASSATSDTEAFF. The CDR3 DNA reads TGTGCCAGCAGCGCCACCTCCGACACTGAAGCTTTCTTT. Using reference TRBV9 and TRBJ1-1 for the parts outside the CDR3, the full variable domain is DSGVTQTPKHLITATGQRVTLRCSPRSGDLSVYWYQQSLDQGLQFLIQYYNGEERAKGNILERFSAQQFPDLHSELNLSSLELGDSALYFCASSATSDTEAFFGQGTRLTVV.

The chain employs TRBV7-9 and TRBJ2-1; 7 positions match TRBD2. Germline V gene lookup returns CDR1 SEHNR and CDR2 FQNEAQ (reference sequence). The CDR3 covers 19 residues. V dropped 2 bases and J dropped 3; count of bases not matched to a gene: 16. As DNA, the CDR3 is TGTGCCAGCAGCTTATTCTCACTAGCGAGATTCGCGATCTACAATGAGCAGTTCTTC. Translation gives CASSLFSLARFAIYNEQFF. Together with reference TRBV7-9 and TRBJ2-1, the CDR3 gives the full variable domain: DTGVSQNPRHKITKRGQNVTFRCDPISEHNRLYWYRQTLGQGPEFLTYFQNEAQLEKSRLLSDRFSAERPKGSFSTLEIQRTEQGDSAMYLCASSLFSLARFAIYNEQFFGPGTRLTVL.

The table lists this clone with a few counts. This chain uses TRBV7-9 with TRBJ2-3; D gene uncertain. The V gene's germline CDR1 is SEHNR and CDR2 FQNEAQ (reference sequence). V gave up 5 bases and J gave up 6 bases, with 12 bases separating them. The CDR3 runs to 13 residues. The CDR3 sequence is CASSVGWADTQYF. DNA of the CDR3: TGTGCCAGCAGCGTAGGTTGGGCGGATACGCAGTATTTT.

The gene calls are TRBV19 and TRBJ2-3; D gene unclear. V lost 6 bases to trimming and J lost 2 bases, with 9 bases between them. The CDR3 length is 13 residues. In germline, CDR1 is LNHDA, CDR2 SQIVND (reference sequence). The CDR3 bases are TGTGCCAGTAGAGTCCAGAACACAGATACGCAGTATTTT. Protein sequence: CASRVQNTDTQYF.

This clone has just a few counts. The V and J genes are TRBV6-1 and TRBJ2-1, with TRBD2 identical over 12 bases. J lost 9 bases, V lost 7 bases, and 7 bases had no gene match. Germline assignment: CDR1 MNHNS and CDR2 SASEGT. CDR3 length: 14 amino acids. The CDR3 region has the DNA TGTGCCAGCAAGGGACTAGCGGGCAAGGGTGAGCAGTTCTTC. Translated, it gives CASKGLAGKGEQFF.

This clone was seen only a few times. The rearrangement joins TRBV19 to TRBJ2-4, with unresolved D. CDR1 is LNHDA, CDR2 SQIVND, per germline (reference sequence). This CDR3 has 16 residues. The ends were cut back, 0 bases at V and 1 base at J, with 10 bases in the middle. CDR3 sequence: CASSIDSLGAKNIQYF. DNA for the CDR3: TGTGCCAGTAGTATAGACTCCCTTGGGGCCAAAAACATTCAGTACTTC.

Here the CDR3 reads CASKHTGELFF. The CDR3 DNA sequence: TGCGCCAGCAAACACACCGGGGAGCTGTTTTTT. V usage is TRBV5-1 and J usage is TRBJ2-2; D uncertain. Germline CDR1 reads SGHRS; CDR2 reads YFSETQ. V was pared by 6 bases and J by 3 bases, with 3 bases between. This CDR3 contains 11 residues.

The chain is built from TRBV5-4 and TRBJ1-1; D is possibly TRBD1 (6 bases). Germline assignment: CDR1 SGHNT and CDR2 YYREEE (reference sequence). Trimming took off 0 bases at V and 5 bases at J, with 11 bases between the two ends. The CDR3 sequence is 14 residues long. The chain's CDR3 is CASSLANGQTEAFF. CDR3 DNA: TGTGCCAGCAGCTTGGCTAACGGACAGACTGAAGCTTTCTTT.

This clone was seen more than once but under ten times. This chain uses TRBV15 with TRBJ2-3; unclear D gene. V was shortened by 7 bases and J by 6 bases, with 14 bases between the two germline ends. Looked up from germline, CDR1 is LNHNV and CDR2 is YYDKDF (reference sequence). This CDR3 region has 13 residues. CDR3 in amino acids: CATKKGNMDTQYF. CDR3 nucleotide sequence: TGTGCCACCAAAAAAGGAAATATGGATACGCAGTATTTT.

In its sample, this clone was seen a few times. The rearrangement joins TRBV19 to TRBJ2-5; TRBD1 matches 7 bases. Trimming at V came to 5 bases and at J to 2 bases, leaving 5 bases not matched to a gene. Germline values: CDR1 LNHDA, CDR2 SQIVND (reference sequence). The CDR3 length is 14 residues. This CDR3 reads CASSPGQPQETQYF. CDR3 bases: TGTGCCAGTAGTCCGGGACAGCCTCAAGAGACCCAGTACTTC.

This clone has only a few counts. The chain is built from TRBV5-4 and TRBJ2-6; D is ambiguous. Germline values: CDR1 SGHNT, CDR2 YYREEE (reference sequence). Deletions cut 4 bases from V and 0 bases from J, with 8 bases between. The CDR3 is 15 residues long. In DNA form, the CDR3 reads TGTGCCAGCAGCACCGGGTACTCTGGGGCCAACGTCCTGACTTTC. Its translation is CASSTGYSGANVLTF.

This clone has a handful of counts. The chain couples TRBV5-6 to TRBJ2-3, with 7 positions matching TRBD1. CDR3 length: 16 residues. Trimming took 3 bases from V and 0 from J; bases not matched to a gene: 7. CDR1 and CDR2 (germline): SGHDT, YYEEEE. The CDR3 DNA is TGTGCCAGCAGCTGGGGGACAGTCCTCAGCACAGATACGCAGTATTTT. This translates into CASSWGTVLSTDTQYF.

The chain uses TRBV10-3 and TRBJ2-7; D remains ambiguous. The CDR3 has 13 amino acids. From germline, CDR1 is ENHRY and CDR2 SYGVKD. Trimming left V 2 bases short and J 2 bases short, with 7 bases between. The CDR3, as DNA: TGTGCCATCAGTGAGGGTGGCACCTACGAGCAGTACGTC. Amino acids: CAISEGGTYEQYV.

The J gene is TRBJ2-5, the V gene TRBV5-1, with a weak D call TRBD2 (6 bases). Germline V gene sequence: CDR1 SGHRS, CDR2 YFSETQ. V dropped 1 base and J dropped 2 bases, with 12 bases sitting between them. The CDR3 spans 15 residues. CDR3 amino acids: CASSLSGTPQETQYF. DNA of the CDR3: TGCGCCAGCAGCTTGTCCGGGACTCCTCAAGAGACCCAGTACTTC.

There are a few counts of this clone. The chain employs TRBV7-2 and TRBJ2-7, with D hard to call. This CDR3 contains 14 residues. Between the trimmed V and J ends, which lost 0 bases and 0 bases, there was a span of 6 bases. Germline V gene data show CDR1 as SGHTA and CDR2 as FQGNSA. Here the CDR3 DNA reads TGTGCCAGCAGCTTAGCGGGGAACTCCTACGAGCAGTACGTC. Translation gives CASSLAGNSYEQYV.

The chain recombines TRBV19 with TRBJ2-4; TRBD2 matches 9 bases. Losses at the gene ends were 7 bases for V and 9 bases for J; bases not matched to a gene: 13. The CDR3 is 15 amino acids. CDR1 LNHDA and CDR2 SQIVND come from the germline V gene (reference sequence). The CDR3 DNA reads as TGTGCCAGTACTAGACTAGCGGAGGGGTCGGGCATTCAGTACTTC. Its protein is CASTRLAEGSGIQYF.

The chain has TRBV25-1 and TRBJ2-5, with a tentative D call TRBD1 (5 bases). CDR3 length: 12 residues. Germline CDR1 and CDR2: MGHDK and SYGVNS. V lost 7 bases and J lost 5, with 11 bases in between. CDR3 region: CASTQGYETQYF. CDR3 nucleotide sequence: TGTGCCAGCACTCAGGGTTATGAGACCCAGTACTTC.

V is TRBV14 and J is TRBJ1-1; D remains unclear. Germline V gene lookup returns CDR1 SGHDN and CDR2 FVKESK. The CDR3 spans 15 residues. Trimming took 2 bases from V and 2 from J, leaving 12 bases between them. The CDR3 DNA reads TGTGCCAGCAGCCAACGCCTGTGGGGAAACACTGAAGCTTTCTTT. Amino acids: CASSQRLWGNTEAFF.

CDR3 bases: TGTGCCAGCTCACCCGGGACTGGTTACAATGAGCAGTTCTTC. This sequence encodes CASSPGTGYNEQFF. The J gene is TRBJ2-1, the V gene TRBV18; maybe TRBD2 (6 bases). Germline-derived CDR1 and CDR2 are KGHSH and LQKENI. The CDR3 is made up of 14 amino acids. Trimming left V 3 bases short and J 4 bases short, with 10 bases between.

The chain recombines TRBV5-4 with TRBJ1-1, with D possibly being TRBD1 (5 bases). The CDR3 loop spans 14 amino acids. Germline CDR1 is SGHNT and CDR2 is YYREEE (reference sequence). Trimming removed 0 bases at V and 2 bases at J, with 8 bases between. Here the CDR3 DNA reads TGTGCCAGCAGCTTGGTGCAGGGAAACACTGAAGCTTTCTTT. This translates into CASSLVQGNTEAFF. The full variable domain, with the rest looked up from reference TRBV5-4 and TRBJ1-1, is ETGVTQSPTHLIKTRGQQVTLRCSSQSGHNTVSWYQQALGQGPQFIFQYYREEENGRGNFPPRFSGLQFPNYSSELNVNALELDDSALYLCASSLVQGNTEAFFGQGTRLTVV.